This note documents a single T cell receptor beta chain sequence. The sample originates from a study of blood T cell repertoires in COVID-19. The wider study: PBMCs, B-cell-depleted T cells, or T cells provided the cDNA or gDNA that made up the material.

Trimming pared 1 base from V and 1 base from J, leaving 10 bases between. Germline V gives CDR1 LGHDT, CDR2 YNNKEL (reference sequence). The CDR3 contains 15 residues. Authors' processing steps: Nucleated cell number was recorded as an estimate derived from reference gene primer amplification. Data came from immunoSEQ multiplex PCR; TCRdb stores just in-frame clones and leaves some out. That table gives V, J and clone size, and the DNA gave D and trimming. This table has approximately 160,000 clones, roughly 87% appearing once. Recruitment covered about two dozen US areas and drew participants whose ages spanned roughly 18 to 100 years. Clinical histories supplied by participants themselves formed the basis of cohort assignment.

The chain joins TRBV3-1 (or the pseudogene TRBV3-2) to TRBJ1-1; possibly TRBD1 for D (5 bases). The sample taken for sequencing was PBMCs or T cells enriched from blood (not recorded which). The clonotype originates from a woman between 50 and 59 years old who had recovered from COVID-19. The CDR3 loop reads CASSQGGLPNTEAFF. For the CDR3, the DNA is TGTGCCAGCAGCCAAGGGGGCCTCCCGAACACTGAAGCTTTCTTT.